The clone carrying this TCR beta chain has a handful of counts. Its antigen is still unknown. The V end was cut by 0 bases, the J end by 8 bases, with 16 bases between. Germline V gene lookup returns CDR1 SQVTM and CDR2 ANQGSEA. The length of the CDR3 is 15 residues. The TCR library protocol attached unique molecular identifiers to the individual cDNA molecules. TCRdb processed the 5' RACE reads anew with MiXCR; each CDR3 protein has one entry. The sample lists some 71,000 distinct CDR3 sequences, roughly an eighth seen once, with 11% to 15% in the top ten. The data are from a study of early T cells in non-severe SARS-CoV-2 infection. General observations from the study: VDJdb matching, biased toward anti-spike CD8 responses, missed private and CD4 specificities.

This TCR was recovered from an adult who was a healthcare worker with PCR-confirmed SARS-CoV-2 infection or an uninfected control (not recorded which). V and J are TRBV29-1 and TRBJ1-4; a weak D match, TRBD1 (6 bases). Sequenced input: whole blood. CDR3 sequence (DNA): TGCAGCGTTGAAGATATATTACAGGGCGAAGAAAAACTGTTTTTT. Its translation is CSVEDILQGEEKLFF.